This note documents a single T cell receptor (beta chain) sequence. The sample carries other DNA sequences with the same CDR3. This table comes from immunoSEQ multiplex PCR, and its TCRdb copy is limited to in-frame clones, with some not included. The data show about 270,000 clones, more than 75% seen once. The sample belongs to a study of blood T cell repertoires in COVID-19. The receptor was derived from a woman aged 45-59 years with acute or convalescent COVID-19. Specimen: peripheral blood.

DNA of the CDR3: TGTGCCAGCAGTTCAACAGGGTACGAGCAGTACTTC. Amino acids: CASSSTGYEQYF. This chain links TRBV28 with TRBJ2-7, with TRBD1 as a possible D gene (6 bases). From germline, CDR1 is MDHEN and CDR2 SYDVKM. V shed 4 bases and J shed 4 bases, with 8 bases lying between them. The CDR3 spans 12 residues.